This T cell receptor beta chain was sequenced in a study of T cell clonality in common variable immunodeficiency. Findings and caveats of the study: Fewer TCRbeta clones were shared among CVID subjects than controls. CVID subjects had higher TCRbeta clonality than healthy controls, most marked in about a third. Patient heterogeneity in the CVID cohort limited correlations between repertoire features and clinical complications.

The CDR3 extends over 16 amino acids. Trimming cost V 5 bases and J 4 bases, with 19 bases left between them. Germline V gene lookup returns CDR1 SNHLY and CDR2 FYNNEI. Method: immunoSEQ multiplex PCR; TCRdb's copy keeps in-frame clones and lacks some. The sample shows around 52,000 clones, none of them appearing just once. This clone appeared many times. Antigen specificity is unknown. The read falls 3 residues short of the CDR3 end, and the missing part is taken from the germline J gene. Sequencing was done on a sample of peripheral blood mononuclear cells. This sequence originates from a person between 18 and 75 years old in good health. V usage is TRBV2 and J usage is TRBJ2-3, with D perhaps TRBD2 (6 bases). The CDR3 protein is CASSRLVVSFADTQYF. The part of the CDR3 DNA that was read is TGTGCCAGCAGTCGACTAGTCGTGAGTTTCGCAGATACG. The whole variable domain, remainder taken from reference TRBV2 and TRBJ2-3, is EPEVTQTPSHQVTQMGQEVILRCVPISNHLYFYWYRQILGQKVEFLVSFYNNEISEKSEIFDDQFSVERPDGSNFTLKIRSTKLEDSAMYFCASSRLVVSFADTQYFGPGTRLTVL.